This T cell receptor beta chain was sequenced in a study of blood T cell repertoires in COVID-19. Across the study: Samples taken during acute and convalescent COVID-19 were collected in the United States, Italy and Spain.

The CDR3 is made up of 17 amino acids. The V and J ends lost 2 bases and 0 bases, in that order; junction bases with no gene match: 7. Germline V gene lookup returns CDR1 KGHSH and CDR2 LQKENI. The table lists this clone with a count of one. Profiling relied on immunoSEQ multiplex PCR, and the TCRdb table lists in-frame clones only, not all of them. The sample holds roughly 480,000 clones, roughly 87% seen once. The clonotype comes from a man between 18 and 29 years old with COVID-19, enrolled during active disease. This chain joins TRBV18 and TRBJ2-1; 7 nucleotides agree with TRBD2. Sequencing was carried out using peripheral blood. CDR3 coding DNA: TGTGCCAGCTCACCATACTTGGGAGGGAGCTCCTACAATGAGCAGTTCTTC. Translation: CASSPYLGGSSYNEQFF.